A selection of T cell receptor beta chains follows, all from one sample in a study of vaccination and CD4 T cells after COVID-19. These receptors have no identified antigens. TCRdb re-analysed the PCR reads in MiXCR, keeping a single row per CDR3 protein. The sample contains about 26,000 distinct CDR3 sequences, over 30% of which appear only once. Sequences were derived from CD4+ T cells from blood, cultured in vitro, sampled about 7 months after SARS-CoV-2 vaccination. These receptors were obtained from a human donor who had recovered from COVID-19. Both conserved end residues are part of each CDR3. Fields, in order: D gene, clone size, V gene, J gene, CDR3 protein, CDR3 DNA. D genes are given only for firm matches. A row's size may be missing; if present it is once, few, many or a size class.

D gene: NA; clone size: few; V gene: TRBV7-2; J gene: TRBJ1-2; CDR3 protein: CASSPSIFGQAYGYTF; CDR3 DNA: TGTGCCAGCAGCCCTAGCATTTTCGGGCAGGCCTATGGCTACACCTTC
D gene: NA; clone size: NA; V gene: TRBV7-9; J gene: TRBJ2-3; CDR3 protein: CASSLVQDGRDTQYF; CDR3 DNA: TGTGCCAGCAGCTTAGTTCAGGATGGGAGGGATACGCAGTATTTT
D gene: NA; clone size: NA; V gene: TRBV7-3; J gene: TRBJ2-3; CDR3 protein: CASSSRRTDTQYF; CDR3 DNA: TGTGCCAGCAGCTCACGCCGCACAGATACGCAGTATTTT
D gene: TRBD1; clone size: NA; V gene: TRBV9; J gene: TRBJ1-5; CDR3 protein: CASSVEGANQPQHF; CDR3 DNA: TGTGCCAGCAGCGTAGAGGGGGCCAATCAGCCCCAGCATTTT
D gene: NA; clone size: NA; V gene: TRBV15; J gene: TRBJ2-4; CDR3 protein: CATTQGFGNIQYF; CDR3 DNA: TGTGCCACCACCCAGGGGTTTGGAAACATTCAGTACTTC
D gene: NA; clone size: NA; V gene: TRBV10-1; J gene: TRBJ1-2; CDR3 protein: CASGLGLKHGYTF; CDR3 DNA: TGCGCCAGCGGCCTTGGACTCAAGCATGGCTACACCTTC
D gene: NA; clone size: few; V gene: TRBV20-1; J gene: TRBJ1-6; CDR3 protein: CSARPSLNSPLHF; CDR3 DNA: TGCAGTGCTAGACCCAGTTTAAATTCACCCCTCCACTTT
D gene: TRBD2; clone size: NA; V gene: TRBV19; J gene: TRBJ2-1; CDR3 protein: CASSISGLAGLGTYNEQFF; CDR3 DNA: TGTGCCAGTAGTATTAGTGGACTAGCGGGACTCGGAACCTACAATGAGCAGTTCTTC
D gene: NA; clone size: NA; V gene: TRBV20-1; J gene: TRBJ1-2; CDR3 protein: CSARTTVRSYGFGRYTF; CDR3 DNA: TGCAGTGCTAGGACGACGGTCCGCTCCTATGGTTTTGGGCGCTACACCTTC
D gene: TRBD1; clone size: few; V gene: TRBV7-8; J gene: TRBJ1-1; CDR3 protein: CASSQRRQGRGEAFF; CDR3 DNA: TGTGCCAGCAGCCAGAGACGACAGGGGCGAGGTGAAGCTTTCTTT
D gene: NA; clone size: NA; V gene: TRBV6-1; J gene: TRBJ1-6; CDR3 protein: CASTPLGGRNNSPLHF; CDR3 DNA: TGTGCCAGCACCCCCCTCGGAGGACGAAATAATTCACCCCTCCACTTT
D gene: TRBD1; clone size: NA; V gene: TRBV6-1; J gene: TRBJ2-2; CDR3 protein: CASRPDRGELFF; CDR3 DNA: TGTGCCAGCAGGCCGGACAGGGGGGAGCTGTTTTTT
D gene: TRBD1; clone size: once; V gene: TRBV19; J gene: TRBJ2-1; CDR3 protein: CASSKQGGNEQFF; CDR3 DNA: TGTGCCAGTAGCAAACAGGGGGGCAATGAGCAGTTCTTC
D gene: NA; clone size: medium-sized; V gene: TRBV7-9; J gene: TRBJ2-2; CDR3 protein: CASSLGLPLTGELFF; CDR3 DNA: TGTGCCAGCAGCTTGGGACTCCCTTTGACCGGGGAGCTGTTTTTT
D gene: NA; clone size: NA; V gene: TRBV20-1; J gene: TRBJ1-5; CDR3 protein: CSALNRDYSNQPQHF; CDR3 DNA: TGCAGTGCTCTCAACAGGGATTATAGCAATCAGCCCCAGCATTTT
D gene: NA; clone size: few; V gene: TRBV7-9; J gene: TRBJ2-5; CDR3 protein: CASSRASAETQYF; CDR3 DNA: TGTGCCAGCAGCCGAGCCAGCGCAGAGACCCAGTACTTC
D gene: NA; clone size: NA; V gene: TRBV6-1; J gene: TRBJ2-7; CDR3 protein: CASSRTVDEQYF; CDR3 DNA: TGTGCCAGCAGCCGGACAGTCGACGAGCAGTACTTC
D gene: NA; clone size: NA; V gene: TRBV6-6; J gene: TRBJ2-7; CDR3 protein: CASRRRTEVSYEQYF; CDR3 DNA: TGTGCCAGCAGACGTAGGACAGAAGTATCCTACGAGCAGTACTTC
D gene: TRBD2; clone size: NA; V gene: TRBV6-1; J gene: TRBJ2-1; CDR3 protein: CASSTPGGAVYNEQFF; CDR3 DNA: TGTGCCAGCAGTACACCCGGGGGGGCGGTCTACAATGAGCAGTTCTTC
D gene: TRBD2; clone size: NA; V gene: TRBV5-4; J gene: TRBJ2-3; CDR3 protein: CASSPRRASGSGHLTDTQYF; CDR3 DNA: TGTGCCAGCAGCCCCCGGCGGGCTAGCGGGAGCGGGCATCTCACAGATACGCAGTATTTT
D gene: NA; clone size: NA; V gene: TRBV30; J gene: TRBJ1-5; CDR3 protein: CAWAPNILSAQHF; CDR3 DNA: TGTGCCTGGGCCCCCAATATACTCTCCGCCCAGCATTTT
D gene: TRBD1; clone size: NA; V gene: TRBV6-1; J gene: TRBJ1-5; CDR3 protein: CASSTTGGSNQPQHF; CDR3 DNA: TGTGCCAGCAGCACGACAGGGGGAAGTAATCAGCCCCAGCATTTT
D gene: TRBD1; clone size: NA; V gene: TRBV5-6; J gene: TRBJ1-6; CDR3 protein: CASSYDSSGQGHYNSPLHF; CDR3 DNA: TGTGCCAGCAGCTACGACAGCTCCGGACAGGGTCACTATAATTCACCCCTCCACTTT
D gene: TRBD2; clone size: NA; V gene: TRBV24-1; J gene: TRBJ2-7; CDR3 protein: CATSDTSGRAYEQYF; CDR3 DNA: TGTGCCACCAGTGACACTAGCGGGAGGGCCTACGAGCAGTACTTC
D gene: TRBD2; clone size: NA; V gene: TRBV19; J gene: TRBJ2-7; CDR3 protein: CASSQRTSGRASGGYEQYF; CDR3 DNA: TGTGCCAGTAGTCAACGGACTAGCGGGAGGGCATCGGGGGGCTACGAGCAGTACTTC
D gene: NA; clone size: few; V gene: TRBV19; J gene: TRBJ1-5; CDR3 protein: CASSISSGSNQPQHF; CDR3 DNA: TGTGCCAGTAGTATTTCGTCCGGTAGCAATCAGCCCCAGCATTTT
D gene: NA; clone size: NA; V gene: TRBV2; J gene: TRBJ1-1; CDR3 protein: CASSERENTEAFF; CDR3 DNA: TGTGCCAGCAGTGAACGAGAGAACACTGAAGCTTTCTTT
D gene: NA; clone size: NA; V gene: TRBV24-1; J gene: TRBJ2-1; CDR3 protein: CATGDQGRGSDEQFF; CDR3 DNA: TGTGCCACCGGTGACCAGGGACGGGGGAGCGATGAGCAGTTCTTC
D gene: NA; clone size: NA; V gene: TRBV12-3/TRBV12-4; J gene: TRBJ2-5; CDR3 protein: CASTNRDSQETQYF; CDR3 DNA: TGTGCCAGCACAAACAGGGATTCCCAAGAGACCCAGTACTTC
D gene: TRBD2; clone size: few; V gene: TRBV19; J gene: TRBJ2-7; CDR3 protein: CASSIDAGGAYEQYF; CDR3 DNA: TGTGCCAGTAGTATAGATGCGGGGGGAGCCTACGAGCAGTACTTC
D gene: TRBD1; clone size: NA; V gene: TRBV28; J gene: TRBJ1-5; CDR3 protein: CASSFSRAGGQPQHF; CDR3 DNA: TGTGCCAGCAGTTTTTCCCGGGCAGGGGGCCAGCCCCAGCATTTT
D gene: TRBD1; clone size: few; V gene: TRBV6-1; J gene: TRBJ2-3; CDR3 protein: CASSRTGGATGTDTQYF; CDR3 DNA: TGTGCCAGCAGCCGGACAGGGGGCGCGACCGGCACAGATACGCAGTATTTT
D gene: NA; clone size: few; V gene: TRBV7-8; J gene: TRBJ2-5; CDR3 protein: CASSATYTGQETQYF; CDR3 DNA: TGTGCCAGCAGCGCCACCTATACAGGACAAGAGACCCAGTACTTC
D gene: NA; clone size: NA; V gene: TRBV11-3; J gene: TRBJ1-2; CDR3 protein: CASSYLSGYTF; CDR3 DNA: TGTGCCAGCAGCTACCTGTCTGGCTACACCTTC
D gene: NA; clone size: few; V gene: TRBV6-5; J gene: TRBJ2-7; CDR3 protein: CASSYGHGQSNEQYF; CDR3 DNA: TGTGCCAGCAGTTACGGGCACGGACAGTCTAACGAGCAGTACTTC
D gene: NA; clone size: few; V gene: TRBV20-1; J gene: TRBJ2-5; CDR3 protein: CSASSGGLRQIETQYF; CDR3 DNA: TGCAGTGCTAGTTCCGGCGGGCTCAGGCAAATAGAGACCCAGTACTTC
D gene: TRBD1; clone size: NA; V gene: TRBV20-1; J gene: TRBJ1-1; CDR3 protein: CRRRTGGIRDTEAFF; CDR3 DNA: TGCAGACGGCGGACAGGGGGGATTAGAGACACTGAAGCTTTCTTT
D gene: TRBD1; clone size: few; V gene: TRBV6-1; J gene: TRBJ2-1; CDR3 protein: CASSSPREGAGNEQFF; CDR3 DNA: TGTGCCAGCAGCTCCCCTCGCGAGGGGGCAGGGAATGAGCAGTTCTTC
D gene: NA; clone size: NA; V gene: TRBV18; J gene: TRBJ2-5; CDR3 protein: CASSPRPQETQYF; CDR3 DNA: TGTGCCAGCTCCCCCCGACCCCAAGAGACCCAGTACTTT
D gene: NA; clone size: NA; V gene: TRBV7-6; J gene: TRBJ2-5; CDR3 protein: CASSPRRGETQYF; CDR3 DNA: TGTGCCAGCAGCCCACGCCGGGGAGAGACCCAGTACTTC
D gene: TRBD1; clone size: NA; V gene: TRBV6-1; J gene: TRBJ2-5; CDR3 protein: CASSPDRVQTQYF; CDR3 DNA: TGTGCCAGCAGTCCGGACAGGGTCCAGACCCAGTACTTC